This is a list of T cell receptor beta chains from one sample in a study of beta chain features in type 1 diabetes. Assay used: immunoSEQ multiplex PCR; TCRdb lists only in-frame clones, some missing. The repertoire holds roughly 150,000 clones, with approximately 8.7% as singletons. Material: central memory CD4+ T cells from blood. These receptors were taken from a woman aged 25 to 45 with type 1 diabetes. Both conserved end residues are part of each CDR3. The D gene is left open where the match is weak. A row's size may be missing; if present it is once, few, many or a size class.

17 few TRBJ2-7 TRBD2 TRBV28 TGTGCCAGCAGCAGATTAGGGACTAGCGGGAGGGACGGCGAGCAGTACTTC CASSRLGTSGRDGEQYF
18 few TRBJ2-1 NA TRBV7-9 TGTGCCAGCAGCTTAAGGGCCAGGGGCGGATCGGGGCGGCTTGAGCAGTTCTTC CASSLRARGGSGRLEQFF
14 few TRBJ1-3 TRBD1 TRBV5-1 TGCGCCAGCAGCGAGGGACAGGGTGGCGACACCATATATTTT CASSEGQGGDTIYF
13 NA TRBJ2-1 TRBD2 TRBV7-8 TGTGCCAGCAGCTCTAGCGGACTCAATGAGCAGTTCTTC CASSSSGLNEQFF
11 NA TRBJ2-7 NA TRBV2 TGTGCCAGCACCGAGGCCTACGAGCAGTACTTC CASTEAYEQYF
14 few TRBJ1-2 TRBD1 TRBV29-1 TGCAGCACAGGGGGCACGATACCTAACTATGGCTACACCTTC CSTGGTIPNYGYTF
15 few TRBJ2-5 NA TRBV7-2 TGTGCCAGCAGCATAGGACAGTTCGGGCCAGAGACCCAGTACTTC CASSIGQFGPETQYF
13 many TRBJ2-7 NA TRBV9 TGTGCCAGCAGCGTAGGCCTAGTAAGCGAGCAGTACTTC CASSVGLVSEQYF
15 few TRBJ2-5 NA TRBV18 TGTGCCAGCTCACCACGAACAGGGAAGGGGGAGACCCAGTACTTC CASSPRTGKGETQYF
14 few TRBJ2-7 TRBD1 TRBV5-1 TGCGCCAGCAGCTTGGACAGGGGGACCTACGAGCAGTACTTC CASSLDRGTYEQYF
15 few TRBJ1-4 TRBD1 TRBV28 TGTGCCAGCCGACGAAGGACAGGGGGGAATGAAAAACTGTTTTTT CASRRRTGGNEKLFF
14 few TRBJ2-1 NA TRBV6-1 TGTGCCAGCAGTTCTACGCAGGGCTTCAATGAGCAGTTCTTC CASSSTQGFNEQFF
12 few TRBJ1-2 NA TRBV18 TGTGCCAGCTCAAACCGGGACATTGGCTACACCTTC CASSNRDIGYTF
13 few TRBJ1-1 TRBD1 TRBV6-6 TGTGCCAGCCTTAAGACAGGGATCGCTGAAGCTTTCTTT CASLKTGIAEAFF
15 few TRBJ2-1 TRBD2 TRBV28 TGTGCCAGCAGGAAATCACTAGCGGGAGCTAATGAGCAGTTCTTC CASRKSLAGANEQFF
18 NA TRBJ2-6 NA TRBV28 TGTGCCAGCAAGAGGCAGGGAAACTTTCTTGGCGGGGCCAACGTCCTGACTTTC CASKRQGNFLGGANVLTF
12 NA TRBJ2-3 NA TRBV2 TGTGCCAGCAGTACAGGCACAGATACGCAGTATTTT CASSTGTDTQYF
16 NA TRBJ2-2 TRBD1 TRBV18 TGTGCCAGCTCACCCCAAGGGCAGGGGGACACCGGGGAGCTGTTTTTT CASSPQGQGDTGELFF
16 few TRBJ2-3 TRBD2 TRBV5-1 TGCGCCAGCAGCTTTCTGGGGACTAGCGGCACAGATACGCAGTATTTT CASSFLGTSGTDTQYF
15 few TRBJ2-7 TRBD2 TRBV15 TGTGCCACCAGCAGGGAACGGACTAGCGGAAGGGAGCAGTACTTC CATSRERTSGREQYF
12 NA TRBJ2-7 NA TRBV11-2 TGTGCCAGCAGCTTAAAATCCCGGGAGCAGTACTTC CASSLKSREQYF
13 few TRBJ2-1 TRBD2 TRBV7-8 TGTGCCAGCAGCGGACGACTAGCGAATGAGCAGTTCTTC CASSGRLANEQFF
16 NA TRBJ2-1 TRBD1 TRBV29-1 TGCAGCGTCGCTCGAACTGACAGGGGCCTTGGAAATGAGCAGTTCTTC CSVARTDRGLGNEQFF